This entry describes one T cell receptor beta chain. Its target is unknown. Other DNA variants within this sample encode the same CDR3. The sample is drawn from a study of shared clonotypes between healthy human individuals. Study-wide context: Each donor's CD4 naive and CD4 memory cells filled three plates apiece, CD8 naive two, and CD8 memory one.

TCRdb's copy holds only in-frame clones and misses some; the assay was immunoSEQ multiplex PCR. This table has some 2,500,000 clones, approximately 94% appearing once. Study-level findings and limits: Across four donors, naive CD4 shared around 5%, naive CD8 around 3.5%, memory CD4 roughly 2.4%, memory CD8 approximately 0.4%.

The CDR3 is 13 residues long. V was cut by 0 bases and J by 5 bases, with 8 bases left in between. Germline-derived CDR1 and CDR2 are SGHTS and YDEGEE. This receptor was taken from a man younger than 35 in good health. Some clones in this sample may be carry-over from other donors' samples. Sequenced: naive CD4+ T cells from PBMCs. Regarding subset: CD45RA+ positively selected. V gene TRBV5-8 combines with J gene TRBJ1-2; D possibly corresponds to TRBD1 (5 bases). The DNA for the CDR3 is TGTGCCAGCAGCTTGGGCAGGGTGTATGGCTACACCTTC. This encodes CASSLGRVYGYTF.